Following are 2 T cell receptor beta chains from one sample sequenced in a study of T and B cells in COVID-19 patients. TRB rearrangements were amplified by multiplex PCR with BIOMED2 TRB-A/B primers. TCRdb called the multiplex PCR reads again in MiXCR, with one record for every CDR3 protein. Of several thousand distinct CDR3 sequences listed, roughly 22% are singletons. Blood genomic DNA input for TRB amplification was about 250-500 ng. Sequencing used blood. These receptor sequences come from a human donor with active COVID-19.

Within the sample, this clonotype is medium-sized. The DNA for the CDR3 is TGTGCCACCAGCAGAGGTGTACTAGTCGACACAGATACGCAGTATTTT. Protein: CATSRGVLVDTDTQYF. The chain employs TRBV15 and TRBJ2-3, with D perhaps TRBD2 (5 bases). The germline V gene has CDR1 LNHNV and CDR2 YYDKDF (reference sequence). This CDR3 spans 16 amino acids. The ends were cut back, 1 base at V and 2 bases at J, with 13 bases in the middle.

This clonotype qualifies as large. The rearrangement links TRBV19 to TRBJ2-6; no clear D gene. V was clipped by 3 bases and J by 2 bases, with 8 bases between them. This CDR3 region has 15 residues. CDR1 LNHDA and CDR2 SQIVND come from the germline V gene (reference sequence). In nucleotides, the CDR3 is TGTGCCAGTAGTATTCAGGTCGCTGGGGCCAACGTCCTGACTTTC. This codes for CASSIQVAGANVLTF.